The next 6 T cell receptor beta chains were all read from a single sample in a study of cytomegalovirus exposure and HLA in healthy donors. This PCR relied on a set of 60 Vbeta primers and 13 Jbeta primers. Sequencing used immunoSEQ multiplex PCR; TCRdb keeps in-frame clones, though not all of them. The table has about 160,000 clones, around three quarters seen once. The sample was PBMCs. The origin of the receptors is a man aged 50 to 59 in good health and CMV-seropositive.

The V and J genes are TRBV5-1 and TRBJ2-5; 12 nucleotides match TRBD2. The assigned J gene may be wrong: the sequence end matches TRBJ2-7 better. This CDR3 has 15 amino acids. Looked up from germline, CDR1 is SGHRS and CDR2 is YFSETQ. In nucleotides, the CDR3 is TGCGCCAGCAGCCCAGGACTAGCGGGGCGGAACGAGCAGTACTTC. Protein product: CASSPGLAGRNEQYF.

The chain has TRBV10-3 and TRBJ2-7, with D possibly matching TRBD1 (6 bases). CDR3 length equals 13 residues. In germline, CDR1 is ENHRY, CDR2 SYGVKD. Between the trimmed V and J ends, which lost 2 bases and 5 bases, there was a span of 10 bases. The CDR3 spells CAISEDRFNEQYF. The CDR3 nucleotides read TGTGCCATCAGTGAGGACAGGTTTAACGAGCAGTACTTC.

This sequence joins TRBV5-4 and TRBJ2-3, with 11 bases lining up with TRBD2. The CDR3 has 15 residues. Germline V gene lookup returns CDR1 SGHNT and CDR2 YYREEE (reference sequence). V shed 2 bases and J 4 bases; nucleotides not matched to a gene: 3. The CDR3 DNA reads TGTGCCAGCAGCTTAATGGGACTAGCGGCAGATACGCAGTATTTT. It translates to CASSLMGLAADTQYF.

The V gene is TRBV6-5, the J gene TRBJ1-2; D gene unclear. Germline assignment: CDR1 MNHEY and CDR2 SVGAGI. V lost 3 bases and J lost 4, with 12 bases in between. The CDR3 runs to 14 residues. The CDR3: CASSYGTARYGYTF. CDR3 sequence (DNA): TGTGCCAGCAGTTATGGTACAGCCCGCTATGGCTACACCTTC.

V usage is TRBV28 and J usage is TRBJ2-7; 8 bases are a match to TRBD1. This CDR3 comprises 14 residues. Germline V gene data show CDR1 as MDHEN and CDR2 as SYDVKM. V gave up 6 bases and J gave up 4 bases; unmatched junction bases: 8. Written as DNA, the CDR3 is TGTGCCAGCAGCATCGACAGGGGAAGGTACGAGCAGTACTTC. Protein sequence: CASSIDRGRYEQYF.

The chain links TRBV9 to TRBJ1-2, with D uncertain. The CDR3 totals 12 residues. V was clipped by 4 bases and J by 6 bases, with 10 bases between them. Germline lookup yields CDR1 SGDLS and CDR2 YYNGEE. The CDR3 nucleotides are TGTGCCAGCAGCCTCAGAGGAGATGGCTACACCTTC. It codes for CASSLRGDGYTF.